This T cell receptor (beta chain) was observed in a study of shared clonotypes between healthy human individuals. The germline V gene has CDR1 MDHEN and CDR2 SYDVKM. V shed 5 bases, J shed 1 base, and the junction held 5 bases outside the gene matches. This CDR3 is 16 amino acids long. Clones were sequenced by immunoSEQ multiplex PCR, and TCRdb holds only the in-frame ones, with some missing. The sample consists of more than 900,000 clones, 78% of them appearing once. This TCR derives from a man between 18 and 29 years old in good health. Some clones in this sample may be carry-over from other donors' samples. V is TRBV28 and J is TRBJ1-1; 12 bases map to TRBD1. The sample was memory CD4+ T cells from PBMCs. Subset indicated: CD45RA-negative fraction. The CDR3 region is CASSPGQGAPNTEAFF. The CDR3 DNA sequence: TGTGCCAGCAGTCCGGGACAGGGGGCTCCGAACACTGAAGCTTTCTTT.